A single sample is the source of the 7 T cell receptor beta chains below, sequenced in a study of blood T cell repertoires in COVID-19. Generated by immunoSEQ multiplex PCR, the TCRdb table keeps only in-frame clones and is missing some. The table shows about 69,000 clones, with 60% to 85% occurring only once. The sample was peripheral blood. These receptors all come from a man aged 55 to 70 with acute or convalescent COVID-19.

V and J are TRBV18 and TRBJ2-6; 8 bases map to TRBD1. Looked up from germline, CDR1 is KGHSH and CDR2 is LQKENI. V was clipped by 5 bases and J by 1 base; unmatched bases: 10. This CDR3 is built from 18 residues. The DNA for the CDR3 is TGTGCCAGCTCAAGTCCCGGGACAGGTACATCTGGGGCCAACGTCCTGACTTTC. Its protein product is CASSSPGTGTSGANVLTF.

The chain has TRBV7-2 and TRBJ1-2; the D is unclear. CDR1 and CDR2 from the germline V gene are SGHTA and FQGNSA. With 4 bases removed from V and 0 bases from J, the gap between germline ends came to 6 bases. This CDR3 has 13 residues. The CDR3 DNA sequence: TGTGCCAGCAGCTCCACAGCTAACTATGGCTACACCTTC. Its protein is CASSSTANYGYTF.

The rearrangement joins TRBV5-1 to TRBJ2-1; D ambiguous. CDR3 length: 15 residues. V was cut by 1 base and J by 0 bases, with 8 bases left in between. Germline loops: CDR1 SGHRS, CDR2 YFSETQ. The CDR3 loop is CASSLTLSSYNEQFF. The CDR3 bases are TGCGCCAGCAGCTTGACCCTAAGCTCCTACAATGAGCAGTTCTTC.

Only a few counts were recorded for this clone. This chain uses TRBV5-1 with TRBJ2-1, with D maybe TRBD2 (7 bases). The CDR3 totals 14 residues. The V gene's germline CDR1 is SGHRS and CDR2 YFSETQ. V gave up 6 bases and J gave up 6 bases, with 16 bases separating them. Here the CDR3 DNA reads TGCGCCAGCACAAGGGGGGGCGAGGTCAATGAGCAGTTCTTC. Amino acid sequence: CASTRGGEVNEQFF.

The chain couples TRBV5-6 to TRBJ1-1; 8 bases are shared with TRBD1. The CDR3 spans 15 residues. After removal of 2 bases from V and 2 bases from J, the junction contained 5 bases not matched to a gene. Germline CDR1 is SGHDT and CDR2 is YYEEEE. The CDR3 nucleotides are TGTGCCAGCAGCTTACCGACAGGGGTCAACACTGAAGCTTTCTTT. Translated: CASSLPTGVNTEAFF.

The count of this clone is one. The chain couples TRBV6-2 or TRBV6-3 to TRBJ1-5; D is perhaps TRBD1 (5 bases). Between the trimmed V and J ends, which lost 0 bases and 4 bases, there was a span of 22 bases. CDR1 MNHEY and CDR2 SVGEGT come from the germline V gene. The CDR3 loop spans 19 amino acids. CDR3 in amino acids: CASSYSLGFGAGGNQPQHF. The CDR3 bases are TGTGCCAGCAGTTACTCCTTGGGGTTCGGGGCGGGAGGTAATCAGCCCCAGCATTTT.

V and J are TRBV6-2 or TRBV6-3 and TRBJ1-1; D call uncertain. CDR3 length: 13 amino acids. The V end lost 4 bases, the J end lost 4 bases, and 10 bases lay between the germline ends. Germline V CDR1 and CDR2: MNHEY, SVGEGT. The CDR3 spells CASSWSGITEAFF. The CDR3 DNA follows: TGTGCCAGCAGTTGGTCCGGGATCACTGAAGCTTTCTTT.